The 18 T cell receptor beta chains listed next were all sequenced from one sample in a study of blood T cell repertoires in COVID-19. Sequencing used immunoSEQ multiplex PCR; TCRdb keeps in-frame clones, though not all of them. The table lists 120,000 or so clones, 76% of them singletons, with more than 3.5% in the top ten. Sequencing was done on a sample of peripheral blood. The receptors derive from a woman at least 80 years old with acute or convalescent COVID-19.

Here the CDR3 DNA reads TGTGCCAGCAGCTGGGCCCCTACGGAGGCCCAGTACTTC. This translates into CASSWAPTEAQYF. The V and J genes are TRBV7-2 and TRBJ2-5; TRBD2 is a possible D gene (5 bases). V gave up 4 bases and J gave up 9 bases, with 15 bases separating them. Germline lookup yields CDR1 SGHTA and CDR2 FQGNSA. The CDR3 runs 13 residues.

The table lists this clone with a count of one. The chain combines TRBV30 with TRBJ1-1; D not resolved. The germline V and J ends were trimmed by 0 bases and 1 base, with 6 bases remaining between them. The CDR3 has 13 residues. Germline V gene sequence: CDR1 GTSNPN, CDR2 SVGIG (reference sequence). The CDR3 region is CAWSVRGNTEAFF. The CDR3 DNA reads as TGTGCCTGGAGTGTACGGGGGAACACTGAAGCTTTCTTT.

This sequence joins TRBV3-1 (or the pseudogene TRBV3-2) and TRBJ2-3; TRBD2 matches 14 bases. Germline-derived CDR1 and CDR2 are LGHDT and YNNKEL (reference sequence). V trimming: 4 bases; J trimming: 0 bases; junction bases outside the gene matches: 6. This CDR3 contains 18 residues. The CDR3 sequence is CASSLGLAGGPSTDTQYF. The CDR3 DNA sequence: TGTGCCAGCAGCCTCGGACTAGCGGGGGGCCCTAGCACAGATACGCAGTATTTT.

The chain has TRBV11-2 and TRBJ1-5; no clear D. Germline CDR1 and CDR2: SGHAT and FQNNGV. This CDR3 has 14 residues. With 5 bases removed from V and 0 bases from J, the gap between germline ends came to 8 bases. In DNA, the CDR3 is TGTGCCAGCAGCCGTGACAATAGCAATCAGCCCCAGCATTTT. It is translated as CASSRDNSNQPQHF.

The chain combines TRBV4-1 with TRBJ1-3; D gene uncertain. CDR1 is MGHRA and CDR2 is YSYEKL in the germline V gene. The CDR3 loop spans 13 amino acids. The germline V and J ends were trimmed by 7 bases and 0 bases, with 7 bases remaining between them. The CDR3 loop reads CASTEVSGNTIYF. The CDR3 region has the DNA TGCGCCAGCACAGAAGTCTCTGGAAACACCATATATTTT.

The chain carries TRBV2 and TRBJ2-7, with 9 bases aligning to TRBD2. Germline trimming cut 2 bases from V and 1 base from J; bases unmatched to any gene: 3. The CDR3 is 15 residues long. Germline V gives CDR1 SNHLY, CDR2 FYNNEI. The CDR3 bases are TGTGCCAGCAGTGAATGGGGACTAGCTTCCTACGAGCAGTACTTC. Translation: CASSEWGLASYEQYF.

The chain employs TRBV2 and TRBJ1-2; no reliable D call. Germline lookup yields CDR1 SNHLY and CDR2 FYNNEI. This CDR3 contains 13 residues. The V end was cut by 2 bases, the J end by 2 bases, with 6 bases between. CDR3: CASSESGNYGYTF. As DNA, the CDR3 is TGTGCCAGCAGTGAATCGGGGAACTATGGCTACACCTTC. Filled out from reference TRBV2 and TRBJ1-2, the complete variable domain reads EPEVTQTPSHQVTQMGQEVILRCVPISNHLYFYWYRQILGQKVEFLVSFYNNEISEKSEIFDDQFSVERPDGSNFTLKIRSTKLEDSAMYFCASSESGNYGYTFGSGTRLTVV.

J is TRBJ2-7 and V is TRBV18; TRBD1 aligns across 8 bases. The length of the CDR3 is 16 residues. V lost 5 bases and J lost 6; bases outside the gene matches: 15. Per germline, CDR1 KGHSH and CDR2 LQKENI. The CDR3 region has the DNA TGTGCCAGCTCAAAAAGCGGGTCAGGGGGCCCAAGCGAGCAGTACTTC. Its translation is CASSKSGSGGPSEQYF.

The V gene is TRBV27, the J gene TRBJ2-3; D is undetermined. Germline V gene sequence: CDR1 MNHEY, CDR2 SMNVEV (reference sequence). Trimming cost V 3 bases and J 1 base, with 8 bases left between them. The CDR3 extends over 14 amino acids. The CDR3 protein is CASSFLGRTDTQYF. CDR3 nucleotide sequence: TGTGCCAGCAGTTTCCTAGGCCGCACAGATACGCAGTATTTT.

The rearrangement links TRBV28 to TRBJ1-2, with TRBD1 matching over 7 bases. The CDR3 consists of 12 residues. Germline V gives CDR1 MDHEN, CDR2 SYDVKM. V gave up 5 bases and J gave up 8 bases; unmatched junction bases: 5. CDR3 protein: CASSLGQDGYTF. Here the CDR3 DNA reads TGTGCCAGCAGTCTCGGACAGGACGGCTACACCTTC.

This chain uses TRBV28 with TRBJ2-5, with TRBD1 identical over 7 bases. The germline gives CDR1 MDHEN, CDR2 SYDVKM. The CDR3 runs 14 residues. Losses at the gene ends were 7 bases for V and 5 bases for J; bases not matched to a gene: 10. CDR3 sequence: CASTPHATGETQYF. The CDR3 DNA sequence: TGTGCCAGCACCCCCCATGCGACAGGGGAGACCCAGTACTTC.

The chain recombines TRBV19 with TRBJ2-3, with 7 bases matching TRBD2. The J segment lost 3 bases and the V segment lost 3 bases, leaving 3 bases of the junction unmatched. Germline CDR1 reads LNHDA; CDR2 reads SQIVND (reference sequence). The CDR3 is 14 residues long. CDR3 DNA: TGTGCCAGTAGTATCTCCGGGGGGACAGATACGCAGTATTTT. As protein: CASSISGGTDTQYF.

The table lists this clone with a few counts. The V gene is TRBV29-1, the J gene TRBJ1-1, with D possibly matching TRBD1 (5 bases). The V gene lost 4 bases and the J gene lost 4 bases, with 13 bases spanning the gap. The CDR3 contains 13 residues. CDR1 and CDR2 from the germline V gene are SQVTM and ANQGSEA. This CDR3 reads CSVVEARVTEAFF. The CDR3 nucleotides read TGCAGCGTTGTTGAGGCCAGGGTCACTGAAGCTTTCTTT.

V usage is TRBV7-2 and J usage is TRBJ1-2, with 10 bases fitting TRBD1. Trimming removed 4 bases from V and 4 bases from J; junction bases left unmatched: 3. The CDR3 is made up of 14 amino acids. Looked up from germline, CDR1 is SGHTA and CDR2 is FQGNSA. This chain's CDR3 is CASSSDRGPYGYTF. CDR3 in DNA: TGTGCCAGCAGCTCCGACAGGGGGCCCTATGGCTACACCTTC.

The gene calls are TRBV19 and TRBJ1-6; D is ambiguous. V was cut by 4 bases and J by 9 bases, with 10 bases left in between. The CDR3 has 13 amino acids. In germline, CDR1 is LNHDA, CDR2 SQIVND (reference sequence). The chain's CDR3 is CASSTRSLSPLHF. The CDR3 region has the DNA TGTGCCAGTAGTACCCGGTCCCTTTCACCCCTCCACTTT.

The chain combines TRBV28 with TRBJ2-5; unclear D gene. The CDR3 sequence is 10 residues long. With 2 bases removed from V and 14 bases from J, the gap between germline ends came to 9 bases. CDR1 MDHEN and CDR2 SYDVKM come from the germline V gene. CDR3 DNA: TGTGCCAGCAGTTTAGGGCTTACTTACTTC. This codes for CASSLGLTYF.

The V and J genes are TRBV25-1 and TRBJ2-3; TRBD2 agrees at 8 bases. The V gene end was trimmed by 1 base and the J gene end by 6 bases; junction bases not matched to a gene: 12. This CDR3 region has 17 residues. Per the germline V gene, CDR1 is MGHDK and CDR2 is SYGVNS. CDR3 coding DNA: TGTGCCAGCAGTGAATTGAGCCTAGCGGGTGGGGCCGATACGCAGTATTTT. Translating it yields CASSELSLAGGADTQYF.

This chain connects TRBV19 to TRBJ2-3; possibly TRBD1 for D (6 bases). Trimming removed 3 bases from V and 4 bases from J, with 17 bases in between. Per the germline V gene, CDR1 is LNHDA and CDR2 is SQIVND (reference sequence). The CDR3 consists of 16 residues. CDR3 region: CASSISRGRGPDTQYF. The CDR3 DNA follows: TGTGCCAGTAGTATTAGCAGGGGCCGGGGACCAGATACGCAGTATTTT.